The 29 T cell receptor beta chains below come from one sample, sequenced in a study of cytomegalovirus exposure and HLA in healthy donors. The study ran its PCR with 60 Vbeta and 13 Jbeta primers. Generated by immunoSEQ multiplex PCR, the TCRdb table keeps only in-frame clones and is missing some. The clone table shows around 44,000 clones, with the ten largest holding around 5.6%. Sequencing input: PBMCs. The source of these receptors is a male donor in good health and CMV-seropositive.

The V gene is TRBV5-1, the J gene TRBJ1-1; D remains ambiguous. CDR1 and CDR2 (germline): SGHRS, YFSETQ. The ends were cut back, 4 bases at V and 7 bases at J, with 11 bases in the middle. The CDR3 length is 12 residues. CDR3 sequence: CASSPTGSEAFF. DNA for the CDR3: TGCGCCAGCAGCCCGACCGGGAGTGAAGCTTTCTTT.

This chain connects TRBV4-3 to TRBJ2-7; no firm D call. The length of the CDR3 is 13 residues. Germline loops: CDR1 LGHNA, CDR2 YSLEER. Trimming shortened V by 4 bases and J by 3 bases, and 10 bases separated the two germline ends. CDR3 residues: CASSPGEDYEQYF. CDR3 coding DNA: TGCGCCAGCAGCCCTGGCGAGGACTACGAGCAGTACTTC.

The chain recombines TRBV27 with TRBJ2-7; D remains unclear. The CDR3 runs to 14 residues. The V gene's germline CDR1 is MNHEY and CDR2 SMNVEV (reference sequence). Trimming stripped 2 bases from V and 6 bases from J, with 14 bases between. CDR3 loop: CASSLSPGTSEQYF. In DNA, the CDR3 is TGTGCCAGCAGTTTAAGCCCAGGCACGAGCGAGCAGTACTTC.

CDR3 loop: CASSLDRGNTEAFF. As DNA, the CDR3 is TGTGCCAGCAGCTTAGATCGGGGGAACACTGAAGCTTTCTTT. The V gene is TRBV11-3, the J gene TRBJ1-1; no definite D call. V was pared by 0 bases and J by 1 base, with 6 bases between. CDR3 length: 14 amino acids. CDR1 is SGHNT and CDR2 is YENEEA in the germline V gene.

CDR3 DNA sequence: TGTGCCAGCAGCCCGAGGGGGGACAGGGGCGACGGGAACACTGAAGCTTTCTTT. The encoded protein is CASSPRGDRGDGNTEAFF. The chain carries TRBV7-2 and TRBJ1-1; 10 bases line up with TRBD1. V dropped 5 bases and J dropped 1; count of bases not matched to a gene: 13. CDR3 size: 18 residues. Germline CDR1 SGHTA, CDR2 FQGNSA.

J is TRBJ2-7 and V is TRBV6-5, with 10 bases lining up with TRBD2. The V segment lost 4 bases and the J segment 5 bases; nucleotides outside the gene matches: 8. This CDR3 region has 15 residues. Germline loops: CDR1 MNHEY, CDR2 SVGAGI. For the CDR3, the DNA is TGTGCCAGCAGTTCTTTAGCGGGGGGCTGGGACGAGCAGTACTTC. It yields the protein CASSSLAGGWDEQYF.

The chain combines TRBV16 with TRBJ1-5; a weak D match, TRBD1 (5 bases). This CDR3 is 14 amino acids long. Germline V gene lookup returns CDR1 KGHSY and CDR2 FQNENV. V lost 2 bases and J 5 bases, leaving 10 bases between the germline ends. CDR3 sequence (DNA): TGTGCCAGCAGCCAAGGGGGGGACCATCAGCCCCAGCATTTT. Translated: CASSQGGDHQPQHF.

This sequence joins TRBV10-3 and TRBJ1-2; a possible D gene is TRBD1 (6 bases). The CDR3 contains 21 residues. V lost 0 bases to trimming and J lost 5 bases, with 31 bases between them. Germline CDR1 ENHRY, CDR2 SYGVKD. CDR3 loop: CAISESRQDDIPPPVQYGYTF. CDR3 sequence (DNA): TGTGCCATCAGTGAGTCCCGACAGGACGATATCCCGCCACCAGTACAATATGGCTACACCTTC.

The chain links TRBV6-1 to TRBJ1-5, with D perhaps TRBD1 (6 bases). V gave up 8 bases and J gave up 3 bases, with 17 bases separating them. Germline CDR1 and CDR2: MNHNS and SASEGT. CDR3 length: 15 residues. The CDR3 protein is CASGQYDSFNQPQHF. DNA for the CDR3: TGTGCCAGCGGACAGTATGACAGTTTCAATCAGCCCCAGCATTTT.

The rearrangement uses TRBV7-6 and TRBJ1-1; weak D call: TRBD1 (5 bases). V lost 5 bases and J lost 4, with 11 bases in between. The germline V gene has CDR1 SGHVS and CDR2 FNYEAQ. The length of the CDR3 is 13 residues. The CDR3: CASSPQDSTEAFF. CDR3 coding DNA: TGTGCCAGCAGCCCTCAAGACAGCACTGAAGCTTTCTTT. Drawing the rest from reference TRBV7-6 and TRBJ1-1, the complete variable domain is GAGVSQSPRYKVTKRGQDVALRCDPISGHVSLYWYRQALGQGPEFLTYFNYEAQQDKSGLPNDRFSAERPEGSISTLTIQRTEQRDSAMYRCASSPQDSTEAFFGQGTRLTVV.

This rearrangement joins TRBV5-6 to TRBJ2-2, with a tentative D call TRBD2 (5 bases). The CDR3 length is 15 residues. Germline V gene data show CDR1 as SGHDT and CDR2 as YYEEEE. V lost 0 bases, J lost 5 bases, and 11 bases lay in between. The CDR3 DNA reads as TGTGCCAGCAGCTTGGACGAGGGCCGGACCGGGGAGCTGTTTTTT. Amino acids: CASSLDEGRTGELFF. Supplemented by reference TRBV5-6 and TRBJ2-2, the full variable domain reads DAGVTQSPTHLIKTRGQQVTLRCSPKSGHDTVSWYQQALGQGPQFIFQYYEEEERQRGNFPDRFSGHQFPNYSSELNVNALLLGDSALYLCASSLDEGRTGELFFGEGSRLTVL.

This sequence joins TRBV6-1 and TRBJ2-7, with 8 bases matching TRBD1. Per germline, CDR1 MNHNS and CDR2 SASEGT. There are 15 residues in the CDR3. The trim removed 8 bases at V and 1 base at J, leaving 10 bases unmatched. Here the CDR3 DNA reads TGTGCCAGCGGCCCCCTCAGGGGGCCTTCCTACGAGCAGTACTTC. As protein: CASGPLRGPSYEQYF.

The V gene is TRBV5-1, the J gene TRBJ1-2; perhaps TRBD1 as D (6 bases). Germline V CDR1 and CDR2: SGHRS, YFSETQ. The CDR3 has 14 residues. Trimming pared 4 bases from V and 8 bases from J, leaving 18 bases between. CDR3 region: CASSPPGGGAGYTF. In nucleotides, the CDR3 is TGCGCCAGCAGCCCTCCGGGGGGGGGCGCGGGCTACACCTTC.

V and J are TRBV7-2 and TRBJ2-7, with 7 bases that match TRBD2. The ends lost 0 bases at V and 3 bases at J; junction bases unmatched: 5. This CDR3 is built from 15 residues. Germline V gene data show CDR1 as SGHTA and CDR2 as FQGNSA. The CDR3 DNA reads as TGTGCCAGCAGCTTAGCGTTGGGGAGGGACTACGAGCAGTACTTC. It encodes CASSLALGRDYEQYF.

The chain has TRBV14 and TRBJ2-3, with D possibly matching TRBD2 (5 bases). Germline lookup yields CDR1 SGHDN and CDR2 FVKESK. Trimming left V 1 base short and J 5 bases short, with 10 bases between. This CDR3 is 14 amino acids long. The CDR3 DNA is TGTGCCAGCAGCCAAGCAGGAGGCCTAGATACGCAGTATTTT. Its translation is CASSQAGGLDTQYF. Combining the CDR3 with reference TRBV14 and TRBJ2-3 gives the whole variable domain EAGVTQFPSHSVIEKGQTVTLRCDPISGHDNLYWYRRVMGKEIKFLLHFVKESKQDESGMPNNRFLAERTGGTYSTLKVQPAELEDSGVYFCASSQAGGLDTQYFGPGTRLTVL.

V usage is TRBV4-1 and J usage is TRBJ2-3, with TRBD1 as a possible D gene (6 bases). The ends were cut back, 0 bases at V and 4 bases at J, with 8 bases in the middle. Germline CDR1 reads MGHRA; CDR2 reads YSYEKL. The CDR3 spans 14 residues. The DNA for the CDR3 is TGCGCCAGCAGCCAAGATTCAGGGGCAGATACGCAGTATTTT. Its translation is CASSQDSGADTQYF.

The V call is TRBV27, the J call TRBJ1-1, with 9 bases matching TRBD1. The CDR3 totals 12 residues. Germline CDR1 and CDR2: MNHEY and SMNVEV (reference sequence). V shed 6 bases, J shed 8 bases, and the junction held 4 bases outside the gene matches. CDR3 in DNA: TGTGCCAGCAGGATAGGGACAGGGGAAGCTTTCTTT. Translated: CASRIGTGEAFF.

The chain recombines TRBV10-3 with TRBJ2-7; the match to TRBD1 covers 9 bases. CDR3 length: 16 residues. From germline, CDR1 is ENHRY and CDR2 SYGVKD. V dropped 8 bases and J dropped 4; count of bases not matched to a gene: 15. CDR3 nucleotides: TGTGCCATCGGAAGGCAGAGGGACAGGGACGTTTACGAGCAGTACTTC. The encoded protein is CAIGRQRDRDVYEQYF.

CDR3 protein: CASSQELTGAYEQYF. The CDR3, as DNA: TGTGCCAGCAGCCAAGAATTGACGGGGGCCTACGAGCAGTACTTC. The rearrangement joins TRBV4-2 to TRBJ2-7; a weak D match, TRBD2 (6 bases). Germline-derived CDR1 and CDR2 are LGHNA and YNFKEQ. CDR3 length: 15 amino acids. Trimming cost V 0 bases and J 2 bases, with 11 bases left between them.

In terms of frequency, this clone is medium-sized. The chain employs TRBV14 and TRBJ2-5; the D is unclear. Germline assignment: CDR1 SGHDN and CDR2 FVKESK. V shed 0 bases and J shed 5 bases, with 13 bases lying between them. The CDR3 length is 15 residues. CDR3 residues: CASSQDTPTRETQYF. The DNA of the CDR3 is TGTGCCAGCAGCCAAGATACGCCTACCCGCGAGACCCAGTACTTC. The full variable domain, its missing parts supplied by reference TRBV14 and TRBJ2-5, is EAGVTQFPSHSVIEKGQTVTLRCDPISGHDNLYWYRRVMGKEIKFLLHFVKESKQDESGMPNNRFLAERTGGTYSTLKVQPAELEDSGVYFCASSQDTPTRETQYFGPGTRLLVL.

The rearrangement joins TRBV4-1 to TRBJ2-7; TRBD1 might be the D (6 bases). Per germline, CDR1 MGHRA and CDR2 YSYEKL. This CDR3 region has 16 residues. Trimming took off 0 bases at V and 3 bases at J, with 15 bases between the two ends. The CDR3 DNA reads TGCGCCAGCAGCCAAGACCACCGGGACAACAACTACGAGCAGTACTTC. It codes for CASSQDHRDNNYEQYF.

This chain joins TRBV5-4 and TRBJ1-1; 7 positions match TRBD1. Germline V lookup: CDR1 SGHNT, CDR2 YYREEE (reference sequence). V was pared by 0 bases and J by 1 base, with 3 bases of the junction left unmatched. The CDR3 has 15 residues. The CDR3 reads CASSLARTGNTEAFF. DNA of the CDR3: TGTGCCAGCAGCTTGGCCAGGACAGGGAACACTGAAGCTTTCTTT.

The J gene is TRBJ2-3, the V gene TRBV7-9; 12 bases agree with TRBD2. This CDR3 region has 17 residues. V lost 3 bases and J lost 0; bases outside the gene matches: 4. Germline loops: CDR1 SEHNR, CDR2 FQNEAQ (reference sequence). Here the CDR3 reads CASSFTSGGQSTDTQYF. As DNA, the CDR3 is TGTGCCAGCAGCTTTACTAGCGGGGGGCAAAGCACAGATACGCAGTATTTT. Complete variable domain (other parts from reference TRBV7-9 and TRBJ2-3): DTGVSQNPRHKITKRGQNVTFRCDPISEHNRLYWYRQTLGQGPEFLTYFQNEAQLEKSRLLSDRFSAERPKGSFSTLEIQRTEQGDSAMYLCASSFTSGGQSTDTQYFGPGTRLTVL.

The J gene is TRBJ1-2, the V gene TRBV7-2; 9 nucleotides agree with TRBD1. Germline V gene lookup returns CDR1 SGHTA and CDR2 FQGNSA. The CDR3 covers 13 residues. V was clipped by 6 bases and J by 10 bases; unmatched bases: 9. CDR3 region: CASRWPGQGAYTF. The CDR3 coding sequence is TGTGCCAGCAGGTGGCCGGGACAGGGTGCCTACACCTTC.

The chain joins TRBV18 to TRBJ2-1; TRBD1 agrees at 9 bases. The junction had 3 bases not matched to a gene; V was cut back by 1 base and J by 8 bases. This CDR3 comprises 14 residues. The germline gives CDR1 KGHSH, CDR2 LQKENI. The CDR3 coding sequence is TGTGCCAGCTCACCACGGACAGGGGTCCATGAGCAGTTCTTC. Its protein is CASSPRTGVHEQFF.

The J gene is TRBJ1-2, the V gene TRBV6-5; maybe TRBD1 (5 bases). Trimming pared 0 bases from V and 4 bases from J, leaving 15 bases between. Germline V lookup: CDR1 MNHEY, CDR2 SVGAGI. CDR3 size: 16 residues. This chain's CDR3 is CASSYSMGTGGYGYTF. CDR3 in DNA: TGTGCCAGCAGTTACTCGATGGGAACGGGGGGCTATGGCTACACCTTC.

V is TRBV9 and J is TRBJ1-1; 10 nucleotides line up with TRBD1. The CDR3 is 16 amino acids. V was clipped by 3 bases and J by 4 bases; unmatched bases: 9. CDR1 SGDLS and CDR2 YYNGEE come from the germline V gene. CDR3 DNA sequence: TGTGCCAGCAGCGCTAATCCCCGGGACAGGGGCACTGAAGCTTTCTTT. Translated, it gives CASSANPRDRGTEAFF.

The rearrangement links TRBV28 to TRBJ2-7; 7 nucleotides align to TRBD1. Germline V gives CDR1 MDHEN, CDR2 SYDVKM. Trimming took 7 bases from V and 5 from J; bases not matched to a gene: 8. There are 13 residues in the CDR3. CDR3 residues: CASIPGQNNEQYF. CDR3 DNA: TGTGCCAGCATTCCGGGACAGAACAACGAGCAGTACTTC.

V gene TRBV7-6 combines with J gene TRBJ2-7; 7 bases fit TRBD1. This CDR3 has 14 residues. Germline V gene sequence: CDR1 SGHVS, CDR2 FNYEAQ. V shed 3 bases, J shed 3 bases, and the junction held 5 bases outside the gene matches. CDR3 amino acids: CASSFAGGNYEQYF. Written as DNA, the CDR3 is TGTGCCAGCAGCTTCGCAGGGGGTAACTACGAGCAGTACTTC. The full variable domain, its missing parts supplied by reference TRBV7-6 and TRBJ2-7, is GAGVSQSPRYKVTKRGQDVALRCDPISGHVSLYWYRQALGQGPEFLTYFNYEAQQDKSGLPNDRFSAERPEGSISTLTIQRTEQRDSAMYRCASSFAGGNYEQYFGPGTRLTVT.